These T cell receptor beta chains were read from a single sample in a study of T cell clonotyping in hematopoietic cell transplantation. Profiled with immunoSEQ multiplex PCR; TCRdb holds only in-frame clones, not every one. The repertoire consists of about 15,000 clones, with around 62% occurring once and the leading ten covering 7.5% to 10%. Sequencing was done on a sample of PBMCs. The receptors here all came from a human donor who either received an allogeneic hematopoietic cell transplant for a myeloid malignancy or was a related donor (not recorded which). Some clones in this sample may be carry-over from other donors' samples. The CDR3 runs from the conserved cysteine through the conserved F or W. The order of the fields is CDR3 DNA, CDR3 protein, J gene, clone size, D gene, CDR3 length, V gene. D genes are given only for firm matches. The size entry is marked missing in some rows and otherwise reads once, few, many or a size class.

DNA: TGCGCCAGCAGCCAAGAAGGACATCAGCCCCAGCATTTT
CDR3: CASSQEGHQPQHF
J: TRBJ1-5
size: few
D: -
length: 13
V: TRBV4-1

DNA: TGTGCCTGGAGTGATAGGCAGGAGTATTCACCCCTCCACTTT
CDR3: CAWSDRQEYSPLHF
J: TRBJ1-6
size: few
D: -
length: 14
V: TRBV30

DNA: TGTGCCAGCAGTGAGGCTGGAACGTACGAGCAGTACTTC
CDR3: CASSEAGTYEQYF
J: TRBJ2-7
size: once
D: -
length: 13
V: TRBV25-1

DNA: TGTGCCAGCAGTCGGGGGTACCAAGAGACCCAGTACTTC
CDR3: CASSRGYQETQYF
J: TRBJ2-5
size: -
D: -
length: 13
V: TRBV6-5

DNA: TGCGCCAGCAGTCGCGGCGCAGATACGCAGTATTTT
CDR3: CASSRGADTQYF
J: TRBJ2-3
size: few
D: -
length: 12
V: TRBV10-1

DNA: TGTGCCAGCAGTTACGACGGACAGGGAAGCTACGAGCAGTACTTC
CDR3: CASSYDGQGSYEQYF
J: TRBJ2-7
size: -
D: TRBD1
length: 15
V: TRBV6-5

DNA: TGTGCCAGCAGCCAAGCCGGACAGGGAAGTTCACCCCTCCACTTT
CDR3: CASSQAGQGSSPLHF
J: TRBJ1-6
size: medium-sized
D: TRBD1
length: 15
V: TRBV4-2

DNA: TGCGCCAGCAGCCAAGGACACCACGACTATGGCTACACCTTC
CDR3: CASSQGHHDYGYTF
J: TRBJ1-2
size: -
D: -
length: 14
V: TRBV1

DNA: TGCGCCAGCAGCTTGGACATTTCTAACTATGGCTACACCTTC
CDR3: CASSLDISNYGYTF
J: TRBJ1-2
size: -
D: -
length: 14
V: TRBV5-1

DNA: TGTGCCAGCAGCTTAATGGGACAGGATGGCTACACCTTC
CDR3: CASSLMGQDGYTF
J: TRBJ1-2
size: -
D: TRBD1
length: 13
V: TRBV13

DNA: TGTGCCATCAGTGAGGGGACGGATCACCACGATGGCTACACCTTC
CDR3: CAISEGTDHHDGYTF
J: TRBJ1-2
size: -
D: -
length: 15
V: TRBV10-3

DNA: TGTGCCTGGAGAGGGTATTACACCGGGGAGCTGTTTTTT
CDR3: CAWRGYYTGELFF
J: TRBJ2-2
size: -
D: -
length: 13
V: TRBV30

DNA: TGTGCCAGCAGTGAAGCAGGGAGCCCCGATGAGCAGTTCTTC
CDR3: CASSEAGSPDEQFF
J: TRBJ2-1
size: few
D: -
length: 14
V: TRBV2

DNA: TGTGCCAGCATTGCTCCGGGATTCACTGAAGCTTTCTTT
CDR3: CASIAPGFTEAFF
J: TRBJ1-1
size: few
D: -
length: 13
V: TRBV28

DNA: TGTGCCAGCAGCTCGTACCAAGAGACCCAGTACTTC
CDR3: CASSSYQETQYF
J: TRBJ2-5
size: -
D: -
length: 12
V: TRBV7-2

DNA: TGTGCCAGCAGGGTCGCGGGAGAGTCCTACGAGCAGTACTTC
CDR3: CASRVAGESYEQYF
J: TRBJ2-7
size: once
D: TRBD2
length: 14
V: TRBV28

DNA: TGTGCCAGTAGAGAAACAGGGGGTAGCAATCAGCCCCAGCATTTT
CDR3: CASRETGGSNQPQHF
J: TRBJ1-5
size: few
D: TRBD1
length: 15
V: TRBV19

DNA: TGTGCCAGCAGTGAACTGGGACCGTATAGCAATCAGCCCCAGCATTTT
CDR3: CASSELGPYSNQPQHF
J: TRBJ1-5
size: -
D: -
length: 16
V: TRBV2

DNA: TGTGCCAGTCAGGGGTGGGATGAAAAACTGTTTTTT
CDR3: CASQGWDEKLFF
J: TRBJ1-4
size: few
D: -
length: 12
V: TRBV19

DNA: TGCAGCGTAGACGACAGGGAAAACACTGAAGCTTTCTTT
CDR3: CSVDDRENTEAFF
J: TRBJ1-1
size: -
D: TRBD1
length: 13
V: TRBV29-1

DNA: TGCAGCGTGCGGACAGGTTCCTACGAGCAGTACTTC
CDR3: CSVRTGSYEQYF
J: TRBJ2-7
size: -
D: TRBD1
length: 12
V: TRBV29-1

DNA: TGTGCCAGCCGGGACAGGGTCGAGTATGGCTACACCTTC
CDR3: CASRDRVEYGYTF
J: TRBJ1-2
size: once
D: TRBD1
length: 13
V: TRBV6-5

DNA: TGTGCCATCAGTGACCCGGACTGGGGGTTGACCTACGAGCAGTACTTC
CDR3: CAISDPDWGLTYEQYF
J: TRBJ2-7
size: few
D: -
length: 16
V: TRBV10-3

DNA: TGTGCCAGTAGGTATCGGGAGGCCACTGAAGCTTTCTTT
CDR3: CASRYREATEAFF
J: TRBJ1-1
size: few
D: -
length: 13
V: TRBV19

DNA: TGTGCCAGCAACCTCGGACAGGGGGCAACCGGGGAGCTGTTTTTT
CDR3: CASNLGQGATGELFF
J: TRBJ2-2
size: medium-sized
D: TRBD1
length: 15
V: TRBV6-6

DNA: TGCGCCAGCAGCTTCACAGGGTTTTCGAGTGAGCAGTACTTC
CDR3: CASSFTGFSSEQYF
J: TRBJ2-7
size: -
D: -
length: 14
V: TRBV5-1

DNA: TGTGCCAGCAGTTCCACAGGGATGGAGTACTTC
CDR3: CASSSTGMEYF
J: TRBJ2-7
size: -
D: -
length: 11
V: TRBV28

DNA: TGTGCCAGCAGCTTTGGACTAGCGGGGTCAGAGACCCAGTACTTC
CDR3: CASSFGLAGSETQYF
J: TRBJ2-5
size: few
D: TRBD2
length: 15
V: TRBV9

DNA: TGTGCCAGTAGTATCCCGACAGCGTCGGACTATGGCTACACCTTC
CDR3: CASSIPTASDYGYTF
J: TRBJ1-2
size: -
D: -
length: 15
V: TRBV19

DNA: TGTGCCAGCAGGTCACAGGGGGCGCGTATCACTGAAGCTTTCTTT
CDR3: CASRSQGARITEAFF
J: TRBJ1-1
size: -
D: TRBD1
length: 15
V: TRBV28

DNA: TGTGCCACCAGCAGTGAAGAGACAGAACTAAACACTGAAGCTTTCTTT
CDR3: CATSSEETELNTEAFF
J: TRBJ1-1
size: -
D: -
length: 16
V: TRBV15

DNA: TGTGCCAGCGTTAAAGGTTGGGTATTGAACACTGAAGCTTTCTTT
CDR3: CASVKGWVLNTEAFF
J: TRBJ1-1
size: -
D: -
length: 15
V: TRBV2

DNA: TGCGCCAGCAGCCAAACCCTCGGGACAGGGGCCTACGAGCAGTACTTC
CDR3: CASSQTLGTGAYEQYF
J: TRBJ2-7
size: -
D: TRBD1
length: 16
V: TRBV4-1

DNA: TGTGCCAGCAGCAAGTGGACCGGGGAGCTGTTTTTT
CDR3: CASSKWTGELFF
J: TRBJ2-2
size: -
D: -
length: 12
V: TRBV5-6

DNA: TGTGCCTGGACACCCAATCACAATGAGCAGTTCTTC
CDR3: CAWTPNHNEQFF
J: TRBJ2-1
size: -
D: -
length: 12
V: TRBV30

DNA: TGTGCCAGCAGTGAAATTAGCGGGAAAGGGGAAGAGACCCAGTACTTC
CDR3: CASSEISGKGEETQYF
J: TRBJ2-5
size: -
D: TRBD2
length: 16
V: TRBV6-1

DNA: TGTGCCTGGAGTGTCGGCACAGGTCTGAACACTGAAGCTTTCTTT
CDR3: CAWSVGTGLNTEAFF
J: TRBJ1-1
size: -
D: -
length: 15
V: TRBV30

DNA: TGTGCCAGCAGTGGTCAGGGACTAGCGGGGACCTACGAGCAGTACTTC
CDR3: CASSGQGLAGTYEQYF
J: TRBJ2-7
size: -
D: TRBD2
length: 16
V: TRBV6-1

DNA: TGCGCCAGCAGCGCGACAGGGAACTCTGAAGCTTTCTTT
CDR3: CASSATGNSEAFF
J: TRBJ1-1
size: -
D: TRBD1
length: 13
V: TRBV5-1

DNA: TGCAGCGTCGGCGGGTTTGGGCGGATCTATGGCTACACCTTC
CDR3: CSVGGFGRIYGYTF
J: TRBJ1-2
size: -
D: -
length: 14
V: TRBV29-1

DNA: TGTGCCAGCAGTTACTACCCAGGGCGGGGGACTGAAGCTTTCTTT
CDR3: CASSYYPGRGTEAFF
J: TRBJ1-1
size: few
D: -
length: 15
V: TRBV6-5

DNA: TGTGCCAGCAGCATGGGTGGGTACAGGGACCAGTACTTC
CDR3: CASSMGGYRDQYF
J: TRBJ2-7
size: -
D: -
length: 13
V: TRBV7-2

DNA: TGTGCCAGCACTAGGAGCTCTGGGGCCAACGTCCTGACTTTC
CDR3: CASTRSSGANVLTF
J: TRBJ2-6
size: -
D: -
length: 14
V: TRBV6-5

DNA: TGTGCCAGTAGCCCTTCGAGTATTTCCGAAGCTTTCTTT
CDR3: CASSPSSISEAFF
J: TRBJ1-1
size: -
D: -
length: 13
V: TRBV19

DNA: TGTGCCGGAACAGGGGGCCTAGCTAGATCTTATGGCTACACCTTC
CDR3: CAGTGGLARSYGYTF
J: TRBJ1-2
size: -
D: TRBD1
length: 15
V: TRBV2

DNA: TGCGCCAGCAGCTTGGTTGGGGCGGCGGATCAGCCCCAGCATTTT
CDR3: CASSLVGAADQPQHF
J: TRBJ1-5
size: -
D: -
length: 15
V: TRBV5-1

DNA: TGCGCCAGCAGCCAAGTCGGTCAGGGCGGCACTGAAGCTTTCTTT
CDR3: CASSQVGQGGTEAFF
J: TRBJ1-1
size: -
D: -
length: 15
V: TRBV4-1

DNA: TGTGCCAGCCGACGGGCAGCTAACTATGGCTACACCTTC
CDR3: CASRRAANYGYTF
J: TRBJ1-2
size: -
D: -
length: 13
V: TRBV19

DNA: TGTGCCAGCAGCCGGGACAGCACAGATACGCAGTATTTT
CDR3: CASSRDSTDTQYF
J: TRBJ2-3
size: -
D: -
length: 13
V: TRBV5-4

DNA: TGTGCCTGGAATAGGGGTTCCTACGAGCAGTACTTC
CDR3: CAWNRGSYEQYF
J: TRBJ2-7
size: -
D: -
length: 12
V: TRBV30

DNA: TGCAGCGTTGAGGCGGGACAGGTAGTTGGGGAGCTGTTTTTT
CDR3: CSVEAGQVVGELFF
J: TRBJ2-2
size: -
D: TRBD1
length: 14
V: TRBV29-1

DNA: TGCAGCGTTGCCATTAGAGACACCTTTGAAGCTTTCTTT
CDR3: CSVAIRDTFEAFF
J: TRBJ1-1
size: -
D: -
length: 13
V: TRBV29-1